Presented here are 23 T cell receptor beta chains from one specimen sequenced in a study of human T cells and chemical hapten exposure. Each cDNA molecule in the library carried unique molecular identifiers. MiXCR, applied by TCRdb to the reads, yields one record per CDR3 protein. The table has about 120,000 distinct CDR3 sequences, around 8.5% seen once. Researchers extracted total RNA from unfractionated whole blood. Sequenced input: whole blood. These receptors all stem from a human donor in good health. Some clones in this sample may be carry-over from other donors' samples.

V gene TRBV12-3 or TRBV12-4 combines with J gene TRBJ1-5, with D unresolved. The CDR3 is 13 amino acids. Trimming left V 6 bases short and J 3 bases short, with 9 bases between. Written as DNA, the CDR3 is TGTGCCAGCAGCCCCCGGGTCAATCAGCCCCAGCATTTT. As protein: CASSPRVNQPQHF.

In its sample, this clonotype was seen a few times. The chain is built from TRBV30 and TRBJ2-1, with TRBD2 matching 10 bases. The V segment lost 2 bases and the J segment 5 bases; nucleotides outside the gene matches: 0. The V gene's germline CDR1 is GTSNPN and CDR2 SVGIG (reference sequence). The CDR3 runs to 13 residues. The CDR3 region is CAWSSGRDNEQFF. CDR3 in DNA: TGTGCCTGGAGTAGCGGGAGGGACAATGAGCAGTTCTTC.

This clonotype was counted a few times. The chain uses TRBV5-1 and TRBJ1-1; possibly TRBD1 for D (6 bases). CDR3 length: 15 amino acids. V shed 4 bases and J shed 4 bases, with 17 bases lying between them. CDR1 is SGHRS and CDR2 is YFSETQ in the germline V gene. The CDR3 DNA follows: TGCGCCAGCAGCCCCAGGGGACCGACGAGCACTGAAGCTTTCTTT. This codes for CASSPRGPTSTEAFF.

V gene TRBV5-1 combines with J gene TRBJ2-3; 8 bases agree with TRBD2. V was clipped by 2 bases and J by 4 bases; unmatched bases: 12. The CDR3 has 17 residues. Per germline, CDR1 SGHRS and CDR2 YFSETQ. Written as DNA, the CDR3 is TGCGCCAGCAGCTTTAATTACGAGCGGGAGCTGGCAGATACGCAGTATTTT. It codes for CASSFNYERELADTQYF.

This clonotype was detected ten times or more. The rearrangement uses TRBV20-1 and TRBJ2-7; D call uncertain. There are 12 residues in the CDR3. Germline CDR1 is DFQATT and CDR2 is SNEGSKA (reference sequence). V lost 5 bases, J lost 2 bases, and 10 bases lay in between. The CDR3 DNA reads TGCAGTGCTGTTGGGAACGCCTACGAGCAGTACTTC. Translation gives CSAVGNAYEQYF.

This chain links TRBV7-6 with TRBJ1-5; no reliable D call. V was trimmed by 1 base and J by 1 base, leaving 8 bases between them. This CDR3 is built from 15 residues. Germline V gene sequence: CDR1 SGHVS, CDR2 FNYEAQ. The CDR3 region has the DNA TGTGCCAGCAGCTTAGGTCCGAGCAGCAATCAGCCCCAGCATTTT. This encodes CASSLGPSSNQPQHF.

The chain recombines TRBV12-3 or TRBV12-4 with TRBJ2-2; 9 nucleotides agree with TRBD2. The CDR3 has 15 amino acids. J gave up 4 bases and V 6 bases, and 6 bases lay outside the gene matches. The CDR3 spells CASRRAGGPTGELFF. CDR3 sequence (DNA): TGTGCCAGCAGGCGAGCGGGGGGTCCCACCGGGGAGCTGTTTTTT.

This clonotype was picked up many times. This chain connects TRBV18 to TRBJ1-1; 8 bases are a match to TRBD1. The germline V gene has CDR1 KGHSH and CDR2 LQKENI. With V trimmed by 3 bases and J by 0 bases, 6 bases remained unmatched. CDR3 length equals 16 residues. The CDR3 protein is CASSPSGTGMNTEAFF. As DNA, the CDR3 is TGTGCCAGCTCACCCAGCGGGACAGGTATGAACACTGAAGCTTTCTTT.

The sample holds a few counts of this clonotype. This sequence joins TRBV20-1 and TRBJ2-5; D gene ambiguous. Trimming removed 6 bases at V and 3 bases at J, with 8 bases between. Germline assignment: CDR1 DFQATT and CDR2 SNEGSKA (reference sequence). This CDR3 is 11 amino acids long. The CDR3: CSARSEETQYF. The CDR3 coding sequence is TGCAGTGCCCGCAGCGAAGAGACCCAGTACTTC.

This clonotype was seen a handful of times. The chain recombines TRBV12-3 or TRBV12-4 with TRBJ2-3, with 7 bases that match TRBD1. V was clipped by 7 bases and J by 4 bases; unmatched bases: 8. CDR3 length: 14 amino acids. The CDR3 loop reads CASTPTGRADTQYF. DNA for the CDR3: TGTGCCAGCACCCCGACAGGGAGAGCAGATACGCAGTATTTT.

Written as DNA, the CDR3 is TGCGCCAGCAGCTTGCGACAGGGGGGGGATGAGCAGTTCTTC. Its translation: CASSLRQGGDEQFF. V is TRBV5-1 and J is TRBJ2-1; TRBD1 agrees at 9 bases. The germline V gene has CDR1 SGHRS and CDR2 YFSETQ. The CDR3 loop spans 14 amino acids. V lost 1 base, J lost 8 bases, and 4 bases stayed unmatched.

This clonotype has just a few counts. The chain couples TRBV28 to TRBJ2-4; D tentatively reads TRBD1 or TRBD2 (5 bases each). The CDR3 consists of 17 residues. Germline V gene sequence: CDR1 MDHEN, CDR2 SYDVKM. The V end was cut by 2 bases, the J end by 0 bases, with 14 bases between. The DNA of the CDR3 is TGTGCCAGCAGTTTACCCCCGGGGCGGCTAGCCAAAAACATTCAGTACTTC. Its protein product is CASSLPPGRLAKNIQYF.

CDR3 residues: CASSLSQGMGSPLHF. CDR3 bases: TGTGCCAGCAGTTTATCCCAGGGTATGGGTTCACCCCTCCACTTT. This chain uses TRBV27 with TRBJ1-6, with D tentatively TRBD1 (5 bases). Trimming left V 0 bases short and J 9 bases short, with 12 bases between. Germline V lookup: CDR1 MNHEY, CDR2 SMNVEV (reference sequence). This CDR3 is 15 amino acids long.

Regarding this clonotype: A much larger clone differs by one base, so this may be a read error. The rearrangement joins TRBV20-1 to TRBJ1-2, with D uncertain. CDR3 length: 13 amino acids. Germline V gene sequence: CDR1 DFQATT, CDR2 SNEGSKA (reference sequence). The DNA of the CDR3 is TGCAGTGCTAGAGAGCGGCTTAACTATGGCTACAACTTC. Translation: CSARERLNYGYNF.

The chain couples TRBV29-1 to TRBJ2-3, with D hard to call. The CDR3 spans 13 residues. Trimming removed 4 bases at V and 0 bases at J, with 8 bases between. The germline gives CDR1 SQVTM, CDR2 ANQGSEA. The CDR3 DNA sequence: TGCAGCGTTGGCCCCGGCAGCACAGATACGCAGTATTTT. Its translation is CSVGPGSTDTQYF.

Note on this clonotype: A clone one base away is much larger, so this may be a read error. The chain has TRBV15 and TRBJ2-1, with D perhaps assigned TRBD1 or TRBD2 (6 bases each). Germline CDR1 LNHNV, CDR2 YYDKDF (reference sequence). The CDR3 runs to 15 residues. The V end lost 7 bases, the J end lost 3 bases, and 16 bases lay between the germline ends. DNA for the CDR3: TGTGCCACCACCGGGGGCGGCGGGTACTACAATGAGCAGTTCTTC. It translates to CATTGGGGYYNEQFF.

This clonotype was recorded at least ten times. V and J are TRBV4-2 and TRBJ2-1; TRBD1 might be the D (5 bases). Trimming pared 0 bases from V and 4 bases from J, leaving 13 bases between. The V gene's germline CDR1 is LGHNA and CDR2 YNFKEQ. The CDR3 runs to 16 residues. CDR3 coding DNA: TGTGCCAGCAGCCAAGATGGCAGGGCGTTTTACAATGAGCAGTTCTTC. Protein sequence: CASSQDGRAFYNEQFF.

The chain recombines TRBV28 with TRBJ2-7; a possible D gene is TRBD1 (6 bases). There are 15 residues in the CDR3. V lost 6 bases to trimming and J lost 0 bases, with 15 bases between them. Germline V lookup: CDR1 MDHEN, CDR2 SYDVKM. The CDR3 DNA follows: TGTGCCAGCAGACTAAACAGGGTTACCTCCTACGAGCAGTACTTC. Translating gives CASRLNRVTSYEQYF.

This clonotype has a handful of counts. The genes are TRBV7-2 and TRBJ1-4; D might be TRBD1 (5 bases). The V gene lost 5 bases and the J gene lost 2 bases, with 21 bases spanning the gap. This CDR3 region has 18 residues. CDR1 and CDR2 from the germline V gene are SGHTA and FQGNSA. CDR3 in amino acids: CASSLGGGSKLTNEKLFF. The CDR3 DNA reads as TGTGCCAGCAGCCTCGGGGGAGGGTCCAAATTGACTAATGAAAAACTGTTTTTT.

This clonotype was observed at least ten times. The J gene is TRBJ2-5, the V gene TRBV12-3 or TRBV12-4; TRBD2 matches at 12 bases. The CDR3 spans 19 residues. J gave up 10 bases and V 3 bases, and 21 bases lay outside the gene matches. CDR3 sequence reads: CASSLSPGASGRAGLVQYF. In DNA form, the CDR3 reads TGTGCCAGCAGTTTGTCCCCGGGGGCTAGCGGGAGGGCCGGTTTAGTCCAGTACTTC.

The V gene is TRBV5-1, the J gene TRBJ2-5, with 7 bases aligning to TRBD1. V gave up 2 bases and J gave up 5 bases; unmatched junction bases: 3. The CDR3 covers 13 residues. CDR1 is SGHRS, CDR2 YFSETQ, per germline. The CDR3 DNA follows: TGCGCCAGCAGCTTTGGACAGGCCGAGACCCAGTACTTC. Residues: CASSFGQAETQYF. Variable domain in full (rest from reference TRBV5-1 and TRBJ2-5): KAGVTQTPRYLIKTRGQQVTLSCSPISGHRSVSWYQQTPGQGLQFLFEYFSETQRNKGNFPGRFSGRQFSNSRSEMNVSTLELGDSALYLCASSFGQAETQYFGPGTRLLVL.

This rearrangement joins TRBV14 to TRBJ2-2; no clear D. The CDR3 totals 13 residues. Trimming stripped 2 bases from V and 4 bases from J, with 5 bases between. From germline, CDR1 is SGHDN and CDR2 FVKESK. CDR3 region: CASSQPFTGELFF. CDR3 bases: TGTGCCAGCAGCCAACCATTCACCGGGGAGCTGTTTTTT. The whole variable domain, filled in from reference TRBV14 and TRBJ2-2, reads EAGVTQFPSHSVIEKGQTVTLRCDPISGHDNLYWYRRVMGKEIKFLLHFVKESKQDESGMPNNRFLAERTGGTYSTLKVQPAELEDSGVYFCASSQPFTGELFFGEGSRLTVL.

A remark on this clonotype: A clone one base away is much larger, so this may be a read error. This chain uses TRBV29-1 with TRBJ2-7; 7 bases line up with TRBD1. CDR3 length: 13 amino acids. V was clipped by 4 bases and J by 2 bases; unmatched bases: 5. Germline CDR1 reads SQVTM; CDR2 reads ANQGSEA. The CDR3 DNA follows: TGCAGCGTTGTCTCGGACAGGACCTACGAGCAGTACTTC. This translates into CSVVSDRTYEQYF.